This T cell receptor (beta chain) was identified during a study of cytomegalovirus exposure and HLA in healthy donors. As for the study in general: Around four fifths of approximately 400 genotyped donors fell in the Caucasian-associated ancestry cluster. Study results and caveats: Earlier analysis found most TCR beta V segments productive about 87% or about 30% of the time. Immune exposure information comprised only CMV serostatus. Researchers reportedly found TCR beta sequences accurately predicted most subjects' HLA-A and HLA-B alleles.

CDR3 length: 16 amino acids. The V and J ends lost 3 bases and 4 bases, in that order; junction bases with no gene match: 10. Per the germline V gene, CDR1 is LNHNV and CDR2 is YYDKDF (reference sequence). Primers included in the PCR were 60 Vbeta and 13 Jbeta primers. Some clones are missing from TCRdb's copy, which holds only in-frame ones; the method was immunoSEQ multiplex PCR. The sample is made up of around 75,000 clones, and the top ten hold roughly 5% of it. Comments on this clone: No antigen is known for it.

This clonotype originated in a man aged 35 to 55 in good health and CMV-seronegative. Specimen: PBMCs. This chain connects TRBV15 to TRBJ2-7; 9 bases match TRBD1. CDR3 loop: CATSSSWDRAFYEQYF. CDR3 DNA sequence: TGTGCCACCAGCAGTAGTTGGGACAGGGCGTTTTACGAGCAGTACTTC.